Listed here are 27 T cell receptor beta chains from one sample, sequenced in a study of blood T cell repertoires in COVID-19. TCRdb's table, derived via immunoSEQ multiplex PCR, lists solely in-frame clones and lacks some. The sample carries about 190,000 clones, roughly four fifths recorded once. Material for sequencing was peripheral blood. Receptor source: a woman between 45 and 65 years old with acute or convalescent COVID-19.

The chain employs TRBV28 and TRBJ2-1; possibly TRBD2 for D (6 bases). Per germline, CDR1 MDHEN and CDR2 SYDVKM. The CDR3 sequence is 14 residues long. Deletions cut 3 bases from V and 4 bases from J, with 10 bases between. The CDR3 nucleotides are TGTGCCAGCAGTTTTCTCGGGAGTTACAATGAGCAGTTCTTC. Amino acids: CASSFLGSYNEQFF.

The J gene is TRBJ2-7, the V gene TRBV28, with D possibly TRBD2 on 6 matching bases. The V end lost 6 bases, the J end lost 0 bases, and 15 bases lay between the germline ends. CDR3 length: 15 residues. From germline, CDR1 is MDHEN and CDR2 SYDVKM. The CDR3, as DNA: TGTGCCAGCAGCTCCCGGAGGGTTAGCTCCTACGAGCAGTACTTC. Its protein is CASSSRRVSSYEQYF.

V gene TRBV3-1 (or the pseudogene TRBV3-2) combines with J gene TRBJ2-5; TRBD1 aligns across 7 bases. The CDR3 runs 14 residues. Germline V CDR1 and CDR2: LGHDT, YNNKEL (reference sequence). V was pared by 1 base and J by 1 base, with 0 bases of the junction left unmatched. The CDR3 spells CASSQGTGQETQYF. CDR3 in DNA: TGTGCCAGCAGCCAAGGGACAGGCCAAGAGACCCAGTACTTC.

V and J are TRBV5-5 and TRBJ1-5; D is unresolved. CDR1 is SGHKS and CDR2 is YYEKEE in the germline V gene (reference sequence). Trimming shortened V by 1 base and J by 11 bases, and 13 bases separated the two germline ends. The CDR3 extends over 13 amino acids. The CDR3 loop reads CASSLSQSSAQHF. The CDR3, as DNA: TGTGCCAGCAGCTTGAGTCAGTCATCTGCCCAGCATTTT.

This rearrangement joins TRBV10-3 to TRBJ1-1, with a tentative D call TRBD1 (5 bases). The V gene's germline CDR1 is ENHRY and CDR2 SYGVKD. V was pared by 6 bases and J by 4 bases, with 18 bases between. The CDR3 contains 15 residues. CDR3 sequence: CAIRDQSGRSTEAFF. DNA of the CDR3: TGTGCCATCAGGGATCAATCAGGGAGGAGCACTGAAGCTTTCTTT.

The chain uses TRBV12-3 or TRBV12-4 and TRBJ1-3; D unresolved. The CDR3 consists of 12 residues. The germline V and J ends were trimmed by 7 bases and 0 bases, with 4 bases remaining between them. The CDR3 nucleotides are TGTGCCAGCATCCTCTCTGGAAACACCATATATTTT. This sequence encodes CASILSGNTIYF.

The chain uses TRBV12-5 and TRBJ1-1; no firm D call. Trimming pared 5 bases from V and 7 bases from J, leaving 14 bases between. This CDR3 is 13 amino acids long. Germline V gene lookup returns CDR1 LGHNT and CDR2 FRNRAP. As DNA, the CDR3 is TGTGCTAGTGGTCCCCTGGACGGACTTGAAGCTTTCTTT. Encoded protein: CASGPLDGLEAFF. The entire variable domain, with the rest obtained from reference TRBV12-5 and TRBJ1-1, is as follows: DARVTQTPRHKVTEMGQEVTMRCQPILGHNTVFWYRQTMMQGLELLAYFRNRAPLDDSGMPKDRFSAEMPDATLATLKIQPSEPRDSAVYFCASGPLDGLEAFFGQGTRLTVV.

The chain links TRBV10-3 to TRBJ2-7; 8 bases are a match to TRBD1. V lost 7 bases, J lost 6 bases, and 14 bases stayed unmatched. CDR1 and CDR2 (germline): ENHRY, SYGVKD. The CDR3 sequence is 15 residues long. The CDR3 coding sequence is TGTGCCATCAAAATGGACCTCGGACAGGGCGCCGAGCAGTACTTC. Translating it yields CAIKMDLGQGAEQYF.

In this sample, this clone turned up once. V is TRBV2 and J is TRBJ2-1, with 9 nucleotides matching TRBD2. This CDR3 comprises 17 residues. The germline V gene has CDR1 SNHLY and CDR2 FYNNEI. Trimming removed 1 base from V and 4 bases from J; junction bases left unmatched: 8. The CDR3: CASSEGRAGGLYNEQFF. The CDR3, as DNA: TGTGCCAGCAGTGAAGGTAGAGCGGGGGGATTATACAATGAGCAGTTCTTC.

The chain carries TRBV6-5 and TRBJ1-5, with D perhaps matching TRBD1 (6 bases). The V gene lost 6 bases and the J gene lost 0 bases, with 12 bases spanning the gap. Germline values: CDR1 MNHEY, CDR2 SVGAGI. The CDR3 sequence is 15 residues long. The CDR3 DNA reads as TGTGCCAGCAGATCAGGGGTCTATAGCAATCAGCCCCAGCATTTT. Its protein product is CASRSGVYSNQPQHF.

CDR3 protein: CASSLYRGTQYF. CDR3 in DNA: TGTGCCAGCAGTTTATACCGGGGTACGCAGTATTTT. The rearrangement uses TRBV27 and TRBJ2-3; perhaps TRBD2 as D (5 bases). This CDR3 is 12 amino acids long. Deletions cut 1 base from V and 8 bases from J, with 7 bases between. Germline V gene data show CDR1 as MNHEY and CDR2 as SMNVEV (reference sequence).

This sequence joins TRBV4-3 and TRBJ2-5; possibly TRBD1 for D (6 bases). CDR1 is LGHNA, CDR2 YSLEER, per germline. CDR3 length: 15 residues. V dropped 1 base and J dropped 2 bases, with 11 bases sitting between them. The CDR3 here is CASSQVLGQQETQYF. CDR3 DNA sequence: TGCGCCAGCAGCCAAGTATTAGGACAGCAAGAGACCCAGTACTTC.

The CDR3 DNA reads TGTGCCAGCACCTATGGTCGAGATACGCAGTATTTT. As protein: CASTYGRDTQYF. The V gene is TRBV7-2, the J gene TRBJ2-3; D unresolved. Per germline, CDR1 SGHTA and CDR2 FQGNSA. V lost 7 bases and J lost 5, with 10 bases in between. The CDR3 runs 12 residues.

The chain combines TRBV9 with TRBJ2-3; D is perhaps TRBD2 (6 bases). Trimming took 2 bases from V and 5 from J, leaving 12 bases between them. The germline V gene encodes CDR1 SGDLS and CDR2 YYNGEE. CDR3 length: 14 residues. In nucleotides, the CDR3 is TGTGCCAGCAGCGTCCTAGCGAGACAAGATACGCAGTATTTT. It is translated as CASSVLARQDTQYF.

This clone came up once. The chain employs TRBV7-9 and TRBJ2-7; 7 nucleotides agree with TRBD1. Per the germline V gene, CDR1 is SEHNR and CDR2 is FQNEAQ (reference sequence). The CDR3 has 12 amino acids. J lost 12 bases, V lost 5 bases, and 10 bases had no gene match. The CDR3 protein is CASSRLGDSRYF. CDR3 nucleotide sequence: TGTGCCAGCAGCCGCCTCGGGGACAGTCGGTACTTC.

V and J are TRBV6-1 and TRBJ1-4; no clear D. The germline CDR1 and CDR2 sequences are MNHNS and SASEGT. With 4 bases removed from V and 2 bases from J, the gap between germline ends came to 14 bases. The CDR3 spans 16 residues. The CDR3 region has the DNA TGTGCCAGCAGTGCCCGGCACAGATCTACTAATGAAAAACTGTTTTTT. It codes for CASSARHRSTNEKLFF.

The CDR3 here is CATSRRTDTDTQYF. CDR3 DNA sequence: TGTGCCACCAGCAGGCGAACAGACACAGATACGCAGTATTTT. The chain combines TRBV15 with TRBJ2-3; D call uncertain. Germline V gives CDR1 LNHNV, CDR2 YYDKDF (reference sequence). The CDR3 has 14 amino acids. Trimming stripped 3 bases from V and 2 bases from J, with 9 bases between.

The chain recombines TRBV3-1 (or the pseudogene TRBV3-2) with TRBJ1-4, with 9 positions matching TRBD1. V lost 5 bases to trimming and J lost 2 bases; unmatched junction nucleotides: 9. Germline CDR1 is LGHDT and CDR2 is YNNKEL (reference sequence). The length of the CDR3 is 17 residues. The CDR3 here is CASSKTGGFSTNEKLFF. The CDR3 DNA sequence: TGTGCCAGCAGCAAAACAGGGGGCTTCTCGACTAATGAAAAACTGTTTTTT.

The chain carries TRBV6-5 and TRBJ2-6; D possibly corresponds to TRBD2 (6 bases). V lost 5 bases to trimming and J lost 6 bases, with 14 bases between them. The CDR3 sequence is 15 residues long. CDR1 and CDR2 from the germline V gene are MNHEY and SVGAGI. The CDR3 reads CASSRGTKEANVLTF. In nucleotides, the CDR3 is TGTGCCAGCAGTCGGGGGACCAAAGAGGCCAACGTCCTGACTTTC.

The chain joins TRBV19 to TRBJ1-5; D call uncertain. The CDR3 loop spans 16 amino acids. Trimming removed 3 bases at V and 7 bases at J, with 19 bases between. Germline assignment: CDR1 LNHDA and CDR2 SQIVND (reference sequence). DNA of the CDR3: TGTGCCAGTAGTATGACCGGAGGTTATCGGAACCAGCCCCAGCATTTT. The encoded protein is CASSMTGGYRNQPQHF.

This clone has only one observation. V gene TRBV6-1 combines with J gene TRBJ1-5; TRBD1 matches at 9 bases. This CDR3 is built from 15 residues. With 1 base clipped from V and 7 bases from J, the junction kept 5 bases outside the gene matches. Germline V gives CDR1 MNHNS, CDR2 SASEGT. CDR3 DNA: TGTGCCAGCAGTGAAGTGTGGACAGGGGAACAGCCCCAGCATTTT. This codes for CASSEVWTGEQPQHF.

This chain connects TRBV11-2 to TRBJ2-2, with D possibly being TRBD2 (6 bases). The CDR3 length is 17 residues. Per the germline V gene, CDR1 is SGHAT and CDR2 is FQNNGV. Trimming took off 4 bases at V and 0 bases at J, with 15 bases between the two ends. CDR3 protein: CASSSPRERANTGELFF. CDR3 DNA: TGTGCCAGCAGCTCCCCGAGGGAGCGGGCGAACACCGGGGAGCTGTTTTTT.

The CDR3 bases are TGCGCCAGCAGCTCCCGGGTGCTAGCGGGGGGGTTCTCGATCTCCTACAATGAGCAGTTCTTC. Protein product: CASSSRVLAGGFSISYNEQFF. The chain joins TRBV5-1 to TRBJ2-1, with 12 bases that match TRBD2. In germline, CDR1 is SGHRS, CDR2 YFSETQ. The CDR3 contains 21 residues. Trimming took 3 bases from V and 0 from J; bases not matched to a gene: 16.

This clone appeared a few times. This chain joins TRBV18 and TRBJ2-6; the match to TRBD1 covers 7 bases. The length of the CDR3 is 17 residues. V gave up 6 bases and J gave up 2 bases; unmatched junction bases: 10. CDR1 KGHSH and CDR2 LQKENI come from the germline V gene. DNA of the CDR3: TGTGCCAGCTCCGGCCCAGGGACAGTCACTGGGGCCAACGTCCTGACTTTC. Translating it yields CASSGPGTVTGANVLTF.

Only a few counts were recorded for this clone. This chain joins TRBV6-2 or TRBV6-3 and TRBJ2-2; tentative D call: TRBD1 (6 bases). V was trimmed by 2 bases and J by 6 bases, leaving 10 bases between them. The length of the CDR3 is 14 residues. The germline gives CDR1 MNHEY, CDR2 SVGEGT. The DNA for the CDR3 is TGTGCCAGCAGTTACCGCCCAGGGGCCGGGGAGCTGTTTTTT. The encoded protein is CASSYRPGAGELFF.

A word on this clone: Within the sample, other DNA sequences also encode this same CDR3. The chain is built from TRBV19 and TRBJ1-5, with TRBD1 matching 9 bases. Germline CDR1 is LNHDA and CDR2 is SQIVND (reference sequence). The CDR3 sequence is 17 residues long. Trimming took 6 bases from V and 0 from J; bases not matched to a gene: 9. The CDR3 is CASSRTGAEYSNQPQHF. The CDR3 DNA follows: TGTGCCAGTAGCCGGACAGGGGCGGAATATAGCAATCAGCCCCAGCATTTT.

This clone was seen just once. The chain links TRBV5-4 to TRBJ2-2; tentative D call: TRBD2 (7 bases). V was clipped by 2 bases and J by 6 bases, with 17 bases between them. CDR3 size: 16 residues. From germline, CDR1 is SGHNT and CDR2 YYREEE (reference sequence). DNA for the CDR3: TGTGCCAGCAGCTTAGGGTGGGGGGGCGAGTCCGGGGAGCTGTTTTTT. As protein: CASSLGWGGESGELFF.